This T cell receptor beta chain was recorded in a study of cytomegalovirus exposure and HLA in healthy donors. CDR1 and CDR2 from the germline V gene are ENHRY and SYGVKD. V was pared by 2 bases and J by 2 bases, with 10 bases between. The CDR3 sequence is 15 residues long. PCR used 60 Vbeta primers and 13 Jbeta primers. Measured with immunoSEQ multiplex PCR; TCRdb has only the in-frame clones, and not every one. This sample has some 87,000 clones; around 85% occur once, and the top ten carry under 3%. The rearrangement links TRBV10-3 to TRBJ1-5, with D maybe TRBD1 (5 bases). The receptor was derived from a man between 25 and 39 years old in good health and CMV-seronegative. What was sequenced was PBMCs. CDR3 loop: CAISEGRDGNQPQHF. The CDR3 DNA reads as TGTGCCATCAGTGAGGGCAGGGATGGCAATCAGCCCCAGCATTTT.